The clone carrying this T cell receptor (beta chain) came up once. This sample stems from a study of preoperative IRX-2 immunotherapy in early breast cancer. Treatment of the sample: preoperative locoregional IRX-2 cytokine immunotherapy. Patients received preoperative, locoregional IRX-2 cytokine immunotherapy in a phase Ib study. Sequenced by immunoSEQ multiplex PCR; TCRdb stores in-frame clones only, minus some. The sample holds 7,000 to 9,000 clones; around 80% are singletons and the top ten take roughly 17%. There are 21 residues in the CDR3. V lost 1 base and J lost 0; bases outside the gene matches: 18. Germline V gene sequence: CDR1 LGHNT, CDR2 FRNRAP.

This sequence was found in a human donor with breast cancer. V gene TRBV12-5 combines with J gene TRBJ1-3; 7 bases align to TRBD1. Sample: tumor tissue, taken after IRX-2 immunotherapy. This chain's CDR3 is CASGLALTGTEHLHSGNTIYF. CDR3 coding DNA: TGTGCTAGTGGTTTGGCCCTAACCGGGACAGAACACTTACACTCTGGAAACACCATATATTTT.